A single sample gave rise to the 14 T cell receptor beta chains below, sequenced in a study of OX40 agonist ivuxolimab in advanced cancers. Receptors were amplified or captured by the immunoSEQ multiplex PCR assay. TCRdb provides this immuneACCESS table in a form limited to in-frame rearrangements. Some clones are lacking; in checked studies, under half of them reflect an unresolved V gene, and why the rest are absent is not known. The sample has some 50,000 clones on record, roughly 84% of them singletons. In total, the top ten clones hold around 2.5% of the sample. The sequencing used CD4+ or CD8+ T cells sorted from blood, collected in a trial of the OX40 agonist ivuxolimab. The receptors were sampled from an adult with an advanced solid tumor such as melanoma, head and neck, liver or kidney cancer.

This chain joins TRBV10-1 and TRBJ1-1, with D possibly TRBD1 on 6 matching bases. CDR1 is WNHNN and CDR2 is SYGVQD in the germline V gene (reference sequence). The CDR3 contains 15 residues. Trimming cost V 0 bases and J 1 base, with 9 bases left between them. CDR3 DNA sequence: TGCGCCAGCAGTGAGTCGAGAGGGGGGAACACTGAAGCTTTCTTT. Translated, it gives CASSESRGGNTEAFF.

This clone came up once. The chain recombines TRBV11-2 with TRBJ2-1, with a possible D match to TRBD2 (5 bases). The CDR3 covers 14 residues. CDR1 and CDR2 (germline): SGHAT, FQNNGV. V gave up 3 bases and J gave up 0 bases, with 6 bases separating them. CDR3 in amino acids: CASSFTSSYNEQFF. In DNA form, the CDR3 reads TGTGCCAGCAGCTTCACTAGCTCCTACAATGAGCAGTTCTTC.

The J gene is TRBJ2-7, the V gene TRBV6-1, with 7 bases matching TRBD1. CDR1 is MNHNS, CDR2 SASEGT, per germline. The CDR3 runs to 15 residues. V dropped 7 bases and J dropped 3; count of bases not matched to a gene: 12. As DNA, the CDR3 is TGTGCCAGCACAACCCGAACAGGGGTAGGCTACGAGCAGTACTTC. Residues: CASTTRTGVGYEQYF.

The chain combines TRBV5-1 with TRBJ1-1; no clear D gene. V lost 3 bases to trimming and J lost 0 bases, with 9 bases between them. The germline V gene encodes CDR1 SGHRS and CDR2 YFSETQ. This CDR3 is 14 amino acids long. CDR3 amino acids: CASSSSSLNTEAFF. The CDR3 bases are TGCGCCAGCAGCTCGAGCAGCTTGAACACTGAAGCTTTCTTT.

This chain joins TRBV12-5 and TRBJ2-3, with no clear D. The CDR3 has 15 amino acids. Germline V lookup: CDR1 LGHNT, CDR2 FRNRAP. Deletions cut 1 base from V and 4 bases from J, with 12 bases between. CDR3 nucleotides: TGTGCTAGTGGTTTGGGACTCACGGTCTCAGATACGCAGTATTTT. Its protein product is CASGLGLTVSDTQYF.

The chain employs TRBV11-1 and TRBJ1-1, with 7 bases matching TRBD1. The CDR3 contains 13 residues. J was trimmed by 4 bases and V by 5 bases; bases with no gene match: 4. CDR1 is SGHAT and CDR2 is FQDESV in the germline V gene (reference sequence). CDR3 in amino acids: CASSNRGATEAFF. CDR3 sequence (DNA): TGTGCCAGCAGCAACAGGGGAGCCACTGAAGCTTTCTTT.

The CDR3 DNA sequence: TGTGCCAGCAGCTCGGGGAGGACAGCGGGGGATGAGCAGTTCTTC. Translation: CASSSGRTAGDEQFF. This chain connects TRBV5-8 to TRBJ2-1; 8 bases are shared with TRBD2. Germline-derived CDR1 and CDR2 are SGHTS and YDEGEE. V lost 3 bases, J lost 8 bases, and 10 bases stayed unmatched. This CDR3 has 15 residues.

The chain recombines TRBV6-5 with TRBJ1-4, with TRBD1 as a possible D gene (5 bases). Per the germline V gene, CDR1 is MNHEY and CDR2 is SVGAGI. There are 14 residues in the CDR3. V was pared by 6 bases and J by 7 bases, with 15 bases between. The CDR3 sequence: CASRQRGGGEKLFF. The DNA for the CDR3 is TGTGCCAGCAGGCAACGGGGGGGTGGTGAAAAACTGTTTTTT.

This clone turned up a few times. The chain combines TRBV6-5 with TRBJ2-1; 10 bases agree with TRBD1. The CDR3 runs 15 residues. Germline V CDR1 and CDR2: MNHEY, SVGAGI. V was clipped by 5 bases and J by 1 base; unmatched bases: 2. The CDR3 loop reads CASSGQGVSYNEQFF. In nucleotides, the CDR3 is TGTGCCAGCAGTGGACAGGGGGTATCCTACAATGAGCAGTTCTTC.

The rearrangement uses TRBV5-6 and TRBJ1-1, with D possibly being TRBD1 (5 bases). This CDR3 is built from 12 residues. CDR1 SGHDT and CDR2 YYEEEE come from the germline V gene. V was pared by 2 bases and J by 4 bases, with 6 bases between. The CDR3 loop reads CASSFQGTEAFF. The CDR3 coding sequence is TGTGCCAGCAGCTTCCAGGGCACTGAAGCTTTCTTT. Full variable domain (outside the CDR3, taken from reference TRBV5-6 and TRBJ1-1): DAGVTQSPTHLIKTRGQQVTLRCSPKSGHDTVSWYQQALGQGPQFIFQYYEEEERQRGNFPDRFSGHQFPNYSSELNVNALLLGDSALYLCASSFQGTEAFFGQGTRLTVV.

The rearrangement uses TRBV7-2 and TRBJ2-2; 7 nucleotides match TRBD2. Per germline, CDR1 SGHTA and CDR2 FQGNSA. After removal of 6 bases from V and 0 bases from J, the junction contained 10 bases not matched to a gene. CDR3 size: 17 residues. The CDR3 DNA reads as TGTGCCAGCAGACTGAGCGGGGCTTTCGCGAACACCGGGGAGCTGTTTTTT. Amino acid sequence: CASRLSGAFANTGELFF.

This clone was observed a few times. This chain joins TRBV7-8 and TRBJ1-5; tentatively, D is TRBD1 (6 bases). Between the trimmed V and J ends, which lost 5 bases and 0 bases, there was a span of 14 bases. The germline gives CDR1 SGHVS, CDR2 FQNEAQ. The CDR3 has 16 residues. The CDR3 is CASSPYRDYSNQPQHF. DNA of the CDR3: TGTGCCAGCAGCCCCTACAGGGATTATAGCAATCAGCCCCAGCATTTT.

J is TRBJ1-2 and V is TRBV5-6; D might be TRBD1 (5 bases). Trimming cost V 4 bases and J 2 bases, with 9 bases left between them. The CDR3 extends over 13 amino acids. Germline assignment: CDR1 SGHDT and CDR2 YYEEEE. CDR3 bases: TGTGCCAGCAGCGACCGGGGGAACTATGGCTACACCTTC. Protein: CASSDRGNYGYTF.

The CDR3 coding sequence is TGTGCCAGTAGTCCCCGGGGGGCGGGCACAGATACGCAGTATTTT. Protein sequence: CASSPRGAGTDTQYF. This chain links TRBV19 with TRBJ2-3; D might be TRBD2 (7 bases). V was trimmed by 5 bases and J by 1 base, leaving 13 bases between them. CDR3 length: 15 amino acids. The germline gives CDR1 LNHDA, CDR2 SQIVND (reference sequence).